A single sample gave rise to the 18 T cell receptor beta chains below, sequenced in a study of cytomegalovirus exposure and HLA in healthy donors. Primers included in the PCR were 60 Vbeta and 13 Jbeta primers. Generated by immunoSEQ multiplex PCR, the TCRdb table keeps only in-frame clones and is missing some. The sample carries about 180,000 clones, 82% recorded once. Sequencing used PBMCs. Receptors were obtained from a woman aged 45-65 years in good health and CMV-seronegative.

The chain links TRBV15 to TRBJ1-2; the D gene is possibly TRBD1 (6 bases). Germline lookup yields CDR1 LNHNV and CDR2 YYDKDF (reference sequence). Trimming removed 2 bases at V and 6 bases at J, with 13 bases between. This CDR3 is 14 amino acids long. The CDR3 reads CATSRPTGMDGYTF. CDR3 DNA sequence: TGTGCCACCAGCAGACCGACAGGTATGGATGGCTACACCTTC.

The genes are TRBV10-1 and TRBJ2-3; D is unresolved. V was cut by 6 bases and J by 1 base, with 8 bases left in between. This CDR3 has 13 amino acids. CDR1 and CDR2 (germline): WNHNN, SYGVQD (reference sequence). CDR3 coding DNA: TGCGCCAGCAGGAACGAGGGCACAGATACGCAGTATTTT. Translating gives CASRNEGTDTQYF.

The rearrangement joins TRBV5-4 to TRBJ2-3; 7 nucleotides align to TRBD2. The ends lost 4 bases at V and 5 bases at J; junction bases unmatched: 10. Per the germline V gene, CDR1 is SGHNT and CDR2 is YYREEE (reference sequence). The CDR3 runs 15 residues. The CDR3 sequence is CASSPERGDIDTQYF. The CDR3 DNA sequence: TGTGCCAGCAGCCCCGAGCGGGGTGACATAGATACGCAGTATTTT. Variable domain in full (rest from reference TRBV5-4 and TRBJ2-3): ETGVTQSPTHLIKTRGQQVTLRCSSQSGHNTVSWYQQALGQGPQFIFQYYREEENGRGNFPPRFSGLQFPNYSSELNVNALELDDSALYLCASSPERGDIDTQYFGPGTRLTVL.

The chain carries TRBV9 and TRBJ2-1, with 12 bases identical to TRBD2. The germline V gene encodes CDR1 SGDLS and CDR2 YYNGEE. This CDR3 is 18 amino acids long. Losses at the gene ends were 0 bases for V and 0 bases for J; bases not matched to a gene: 4. The CDR3 DNA reads TGTGCCAGCAGCGTAGGGACTAGCGGGAAGAGCTCCTACAATGAGCAGTTCTTC. As protein: CASSVGTSGKSSYNEQFF.

J is TRBJ1-1 and V is TRBV6-5, with D uncertain. CDR1 and CDR2 (germline): MNHEY, SVGAGI. The CDR3 is 14 amino acids. Trimming cost V 11 bases and J 7 bases, with 23 bases left between them. The CDR3 region is CASLRFRGNGEAFF. The CDR3 bases are TGTGCCTCCCTTCGGTTTAGAGGGAACGGTGAAGCTTTCTTT.

As for this clone: At the DNA level, this CDR3 is encoded by other sequences in the same sample as well. The chain combines TRBV5-1 with TRBJ2-5; 7 nucleotides agree with TRBD1. Trimming removed 4 bases from V and 5 bases from J; junction bases left unmatched: 8. The CDR3 covers 14 residues. Per germline, CDR1 SGHRS and CDR2 YFSETQ. CDR3 residues: CASSLTGVGETQYF. The CDR3 nucleotides read TGCGCCAGCAGCCTTACAGGGGTCGGTGAGACCCAGTACTTC.

The genes are TRBV5-1 and TRBJ2-2, with D possibly TRBD2 on 6 matching bases. The CDR3 runs to 14 residues. Per the germline V gene, CDR1 is SGHRS and CDR2 is YFSETQ. V lost 6 bases and J lost 0, with 9 bases in between. This CDR3 is CASNSGPNTGELFF. For the CDR3, the DNA is TGCGCCAGCAATAGCGGACCGAACACCGGGGAGCTGTTTTTT.

The chain combines TRBV7-6 with TRBJ1-3; D remains ambiguous. Germline V gene sequence: CDR1 SGHVS, CDR2 FNYEAQ. The CDR3 runs to 14 residues. The V and J ends lost 0 bases and 0 bases respectively, with 3 bases between them. The chain's CDR3 is CASSLANSGNTIYF. DNA for the CDR3: TGTGCCAGCAGCTTAGCCAACTCTGGAAACACCATATATTTT.

The chain joins TRBV14 to TRBJ2-3; no clear D. This CDR3 contains 12 residues. The V end was cut by 0 bases, the J end by 6 bases, with 4 bases between. CDR1 is SGHDN, CDR2 FVKESK, per germline. The CDR3 loop reads CASSQDMDTQYF. The CDR3 DNA reads as TGTGCCAGCAGCCAAGATATGGATACGCAGTATTTT.

This chain links TRBV28 with TRBJ2-3; TRBD2 matches 8 bases. Looked up from germline, CDR1 is MDHEN and CDR2 is SYDVKM. This CDR3 is 17 amino acids long. V was pared by 8 bases and J by 2 bases, with 15 bases of the junction left unmatched. CDR3: CASDSPSWRGATDTQYF. For the CDR3, the DNA is TGTGCCAGCGACTCCCCTTCGTGGCGGGGGGCCACAGATACGCAGTATTTT. Filled out from reference TRBV28 and TRBJ2-3, the complete variable domain reads DVKVTQSSRYLVKRTGEKVFLECVQDMDHENMFWYRQDPGLGLRLIYFSYDVKMKEKGDIPEGYSVSREKKERFSLILESASTNQTSMYLCASDSPSWRGATDTQYFGPGTRLTVL.

This clone turned up a few times. Other DNA sequences of this sample code for an identical CDR3. The chain links TRBV7-9 to TRBJ2-3; D uncertain. The length of the CDR3 is 12 residues. Trimming cost V 3 bases and J 1 base, with 2 bases left between them. Germline assignment: CDR1 SEHNR and CDR2 FQNEAQ (reference sequence). As DNA, the CDR3 is TGTGCCAGCAGCTTCGGCACAGATACGCAGTATTTT. As protein: CASSFGTDTQYF.

V and J are TRBV28 and TRBJ1-5, with 8 bases fitting TRBD1. There are 15 residues in the CDR3. V shed 3 bases, J shed 7 bases, and the junction held 8 bases outside the gene matches. Germline V gene data show CDR1 as MDHEN and CDR2 as SYDVKM. CDR3 protein: CASSFGSRGRQPQHF. CDR3 bases: TGTGCCAGCAGTTTCGGTAGCAGGGGGCGCCAGCCCCAGCATTTT.

The V and J genes are TRBV6-1 and TRBJ1-1, with 7 bases lining up with TRBD1. Germline CDR1 and CDR2: MNHNS and SASEGT. V dropped 3 bases and J dropped 3; count of bases not matched to a gene: 1. The CDR3 is 13 residues long. The CDR3 nucleotides are TGTGCCAGCAGTGACGGGACAGACACTGAAGCTTTCTTT. Its protein product is CASSDGTDTEAFF.

The chain carries TRBV28 and TRBJ2-1; no reliable D call. CDR1 is MDHEN and CDR2 is SYDVKM in the germline V gene. Trimming pared 10 bases from V and 0 bases from J, leaving 10 bases between. The CDR3 is made up of 13 amino acids. The chain's CDR3 is CATRTNSYNEQFF. DNA of the CDR3: TGTGCCACCCGTACAAACTCCTACAATGAGCAGTTCTTC.

The V gene is TRBV30, the J gene TRBJ1-3; D is ambiguous. The ends were cut back, 0 bases at V and 2 bases at J, with 5 bases in the middle. CDR1 is GTSNPN and CDR2 is SVGIG in the germline V gene (reference sequence). CDR3 size: 13 residues. DNA for the CDR3: TGTGCCTGGAGTGTACATACTGGAAACACCATATATTTT. Translation gives CAWSVHTGNTIYF.

This chain connects TRBV10-3 to TRBJ1-2, with D uncertain. V dropped 4 bases and J dropped 3 bases, with 18 bases sitting between them. This CDR3 comprises 16 residues. CDR1 and CDR2 (germline): ENHRY, SYGVKD. CDR3 sequence: CAISADLGTPHYGYTF. CDR3 in DNA: TGTGCCATCAGTGCAGATTTGGGCACTCCACACTATGGCTACACCTTC.

The gene calls are TRBV5-1 and TRBJ1-3; no clear D. Germline CDR1 is SGHRS and CDR2 is YFSETQ. V lost 4 bases and J 2 bases, leaving 7 bases between the germline ends. The CDR3 is made up of 13 amino acids. In nucleotides, the CDR3 is TGCGCCAGCAGCCCAGATCCTGGAAACACCATATATTTT. Translating gives CASSPDPGNTIYF. The complete variable domain, with remaining parts taken from reference TRBV5-1 and TRBJ1-3, reads KAGVTQTPRYLIKTRGQQVTLSCSPISGHRSVSWYQQTPGQGLQFLFEYFSETQRNKGNFPGRFSGRQFSNSRSEMNVSTLELGDSALYLCASSPDPGNTIYFGEGSWLTVV.

The V call is TRBV28, the J call TRBJ2-3, with D tentatively TRBD2 (5 bases). V was cut by 2 bases and J by 2 bases, with 8 bases left in between. Germline assignment: CDR1 MDHEN and CDR2 SYDVKM. The CDR3 totals 14 residues. CDR3 sequence (DNA): TGTGCCAGCAGTTTAGGAGGTGTCACAGATACGCAGTATTTT. This sequence encodes CASSLGGVTDTQYF.